The present T cell receptor (beta chain) was sequenced within a study of OX40 agonist ivuxolimab in advanced cancers. Assay: immunoSEQ multiplex PCR; the TCRdb copy retains only in-frame clones and omits some. This table holds under 50,000 clones, around 89% found once. Trimming took off 3 bases at V and 0 bases at J, with 8 bases between the two ends. Germline lookup yields CDR1 SGHTA and CDR2 FQGNSA. The CDR3 extends over 15 amino acids. The sequencing here drew on CD4+ or CD8+ T cells sorted from blood, taken in a trial of the OX40 agonist ivuxolimab. The clonotype was recovered from an adult with an advanced solid tumor such as melanoma, head and neck, liver or kidney cancer. This chain joins TRBV7-2 and TRBJ2-2, with D perhaps TRBD2 (6 bases). The CDR3 reads CASSFPGANTGELFF. The CDR3 DNA follows: TGTGCCAGCAGCTTTCCGGGAGCGAACACCGGGGAGCTGTTTTTT.